The clone carrying this TCR beta chain was seen ten or more times. The germline V and J ends were trimmed by 0 bases and 2 bases, with 9 bases remaining between them. The CDR3 covers 15 residues. Germline CDR1 is SGHRS and CDR2 is YFSETQ. The TCR beta profiling, which covered VDJ combination and CDR3 sequence, was carried out using genomic DNA as the template. Each CDR3 protein is one row after TCRdb ran MiXCR on the reads. The sample lists around 140,000 distinct CDR3 sequences, 41% occurring once. The data derive from a study of CD8+CD57+ T cells in acquired aplastic anemia. Study context: Sorted CD4+ and CD8+ cell DNA averaged about 3 ug.

The sequence derives from a human donor in good health, serving as a control. The sample consisted of sorted CD4+, CD8+, or CD8+CD57+ T cells (not recorded which) from PBMCs. This chain connects TRBV5-1 to TRBJ2-1; TRBD1 or TRBD2 may be the D gene (5 bases each). CDR3 nucleotide sequence: TGCGCCAGCAGCTTGGATCCGGGGCCCTACAATGAGCAGTTCTTC. This translates into CASSLDPGPYNEQFF.